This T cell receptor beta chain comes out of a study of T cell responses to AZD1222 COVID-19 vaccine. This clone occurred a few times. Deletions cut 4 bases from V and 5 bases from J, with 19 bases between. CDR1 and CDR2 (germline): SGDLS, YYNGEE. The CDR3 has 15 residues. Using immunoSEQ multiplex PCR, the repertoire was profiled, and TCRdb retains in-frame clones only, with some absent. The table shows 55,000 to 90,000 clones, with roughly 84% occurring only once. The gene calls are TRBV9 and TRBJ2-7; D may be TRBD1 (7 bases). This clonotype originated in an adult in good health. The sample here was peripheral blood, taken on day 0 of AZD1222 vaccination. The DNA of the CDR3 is TGTGCCAGCAGCCCTGGGCGGGACAGACAAAACGAGCAGTACTTC. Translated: CASSPGRDRQNEQYF. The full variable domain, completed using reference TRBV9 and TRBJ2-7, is DSGVTQTPKHLITATGQRVTLRCSPRSGDLSVYWYQQSLDQGLQFLIQYYNGEERAKGNILERFSAQQFPDLHSELNLSSLELGDSALYFCASSPGRDRQNEQYFGPGTRLTVT.